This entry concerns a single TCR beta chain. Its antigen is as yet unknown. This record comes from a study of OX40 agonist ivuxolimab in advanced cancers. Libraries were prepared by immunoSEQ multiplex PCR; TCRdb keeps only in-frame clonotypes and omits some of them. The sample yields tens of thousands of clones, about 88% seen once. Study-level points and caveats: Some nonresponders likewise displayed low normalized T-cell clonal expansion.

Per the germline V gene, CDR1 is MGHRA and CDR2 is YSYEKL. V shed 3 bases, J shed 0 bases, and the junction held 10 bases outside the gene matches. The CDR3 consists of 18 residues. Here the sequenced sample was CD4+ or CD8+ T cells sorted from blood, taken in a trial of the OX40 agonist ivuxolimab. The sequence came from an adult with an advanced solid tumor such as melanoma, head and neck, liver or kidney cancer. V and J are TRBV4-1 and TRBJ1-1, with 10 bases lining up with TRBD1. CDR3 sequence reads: CASSQRDRGQTMNTEAFF. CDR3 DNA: TGCGCCAGCAGCCAGAGGGACAGGGGACAGACCATGAACACTGAAGCTTTCTTT.